This T cell receptor (beta chain) was observed in a study of T cell responses to AZD1222 COVID-19 vaccine. General study results and limits: There were mostly white British donors and more females than males, and clonal diversity was possibly underestimated. Following two doses of AZD1222, Spike-specific TCR breadth and depth rose. Unmutated variant regions reportedly attract nearly half of all spike-specific TCRs. Without day 14 samples, only post-peak T cell repertoires were studied.

Assay used: immunoSEQ multiplex PCR; TCRdb lists only in-frame clones, some missing. The data show 100,000 or so clones, around 86% seen once. In regard to this clone: The antigen remains unidentified.

This specimen consisted of peripheral blood, obtained on day 0 of AZD1222 vaccination. This clonotype was sampled from an adult in good health.

CDR3 in amino acids: CASSTVGELFF. The CDR3 DNA reads TGTGCCAGCAGTACTGTTGGGGAGCTGTTTTTT. V usage is TRBV12-3 or TRBV12-4 and J usage is TRBJ2-2, with D uncertain. The CDR3 runs to 11 residues. Deletions cut 5 bases from V and 8 bases from J, with 6 bases between.